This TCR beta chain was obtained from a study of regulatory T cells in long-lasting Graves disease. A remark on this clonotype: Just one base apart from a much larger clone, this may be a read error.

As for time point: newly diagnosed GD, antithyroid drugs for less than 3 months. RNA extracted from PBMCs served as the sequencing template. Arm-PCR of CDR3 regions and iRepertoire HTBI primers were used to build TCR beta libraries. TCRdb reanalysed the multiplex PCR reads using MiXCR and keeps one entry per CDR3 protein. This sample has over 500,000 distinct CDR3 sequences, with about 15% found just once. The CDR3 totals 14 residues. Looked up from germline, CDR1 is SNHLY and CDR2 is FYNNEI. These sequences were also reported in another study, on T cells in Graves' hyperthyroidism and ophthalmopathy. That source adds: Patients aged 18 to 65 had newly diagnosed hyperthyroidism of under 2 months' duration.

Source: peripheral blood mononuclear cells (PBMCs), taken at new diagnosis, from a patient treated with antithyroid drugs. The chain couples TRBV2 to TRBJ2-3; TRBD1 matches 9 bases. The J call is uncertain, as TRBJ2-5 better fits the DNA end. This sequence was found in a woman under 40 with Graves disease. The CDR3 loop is CAGSEWDRVETQYF. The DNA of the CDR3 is TGTGCCGGCAGTGAATGGGACAGGGTAGAGACCCAGTACTTC.